The clone carrying this T cell receptor beta chain was detected only a few times. As originally analysed: The assay estimated nucleated cells by amplifying reference gene primers. The data were produced by immunoSEQ multiplex PCR, yet TCRdb's version contains in-frame clones alone and is incomplete. V and J calls and clone size are copied from that table; D and trimming were computed from the DNA. The profile shows around 100,000 clones, roughly 91% of them singletons. The data derive from a study of blood T cell repertoires in COVID-19. Study context: COVID-19 samples from acute and convalescent phases originated in the United States, Italy and Spain.

The V gene end was trimmed by 7 bases and the J gene end by 6 bases; junction bases not matched to a gene: 7. This CDR3 contains 14 residues. Per germline, CDR1 SNHLY and CDR2 FYNNEI. This receptor was obtained from a woman aged 80 or over with acute or convalescent COVID-19. The chain couples TRBV2 to TRBJ2-1, with 9 bases that match TRBD2. The material sequenced was peripheral blood. The CDR3 nucleotides are TGTGCCAGCATCGAGGGCGGGAGGGGCAATGAGCAGTTCTTC. Its translation: CASIEGGRGNEQFF.